This TCR beta chain was observed in a study of cytomegalovirus exposure and HLA in healthy donors. It was with 60 Vbeta and 13 Jbeta primers that the PCR ran. Sequenced by immunoSEQ multiplex PCR; TCRdb stores in-frame clones only, minus some. The table shows under 130,000 clones, with 75% to 85% occurring only once. The trim removed 4 bases at V and 0 bases at J, leaving 3 bases unmatched. Germline assignment: CDR1 MNHEY and CDR2 SMNVEV (reference sequence). The CDR3 has 15 residues. The sequence was obtained from a man between 18 and 29 years old in good health and CMV-seronegative. The V gene is TRBV27, the J gene TRBJ2-1; 7 bases agree with TRBD2. The sequenced material came from PBMCs. The CDR3: CASSWAGVSYNEQFF. The DNA for the CDR3 is TGTGCCAGCAGTTGGGCGGGAGTCTCCTACAATGAGCAGTTCTTC.